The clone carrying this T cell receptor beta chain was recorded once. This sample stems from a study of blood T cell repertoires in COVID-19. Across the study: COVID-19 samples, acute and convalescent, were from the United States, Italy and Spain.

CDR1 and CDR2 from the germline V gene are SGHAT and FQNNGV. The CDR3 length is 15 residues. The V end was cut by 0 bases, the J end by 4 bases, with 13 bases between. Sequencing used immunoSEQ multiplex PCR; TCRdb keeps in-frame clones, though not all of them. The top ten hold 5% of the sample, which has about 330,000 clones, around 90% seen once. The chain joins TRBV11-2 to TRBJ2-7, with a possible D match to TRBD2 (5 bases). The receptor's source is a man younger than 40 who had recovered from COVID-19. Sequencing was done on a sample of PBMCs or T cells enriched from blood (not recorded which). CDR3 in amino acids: CASSLDRGYRYEQYF. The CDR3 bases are TGTGCCAGCAGCTTAGATCGGGGATATCGATACGAGCAGTACTTC.